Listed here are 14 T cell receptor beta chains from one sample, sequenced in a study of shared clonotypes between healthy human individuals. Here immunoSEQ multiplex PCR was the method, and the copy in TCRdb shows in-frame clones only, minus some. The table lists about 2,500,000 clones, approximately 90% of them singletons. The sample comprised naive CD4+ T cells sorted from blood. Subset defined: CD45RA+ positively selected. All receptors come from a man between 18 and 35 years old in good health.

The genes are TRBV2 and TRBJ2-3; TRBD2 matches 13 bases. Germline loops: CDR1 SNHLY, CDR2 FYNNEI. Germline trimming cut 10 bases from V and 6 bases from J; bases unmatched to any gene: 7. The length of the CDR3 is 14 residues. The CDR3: CANGLAGAADTQYF. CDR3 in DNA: TGTGCCAACGGACTAGCGGGAGCCGCTGATACGCAGTATTTT. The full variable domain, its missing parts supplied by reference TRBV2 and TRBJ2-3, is EPEVTQTPSHQVTQMGQEVILRCVPISNHLYFYWYRQILGQKVEFLVSFYNNEISEKSEIFDDQFSVERPDGSNFTLKIRSTKLEDSAMYFCANGLAGAADTQYFGPGTRLTVL.

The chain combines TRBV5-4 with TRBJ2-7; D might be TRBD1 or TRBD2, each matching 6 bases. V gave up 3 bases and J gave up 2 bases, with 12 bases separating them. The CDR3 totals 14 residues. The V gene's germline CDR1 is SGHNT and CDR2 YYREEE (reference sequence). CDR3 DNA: TGTGCCAGCAGCTGGGGGGACATCCCCTACGAGCAGTACTTC. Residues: CASSWGDIPYEQYF.

The CDR3 DNA reads TGCGCCAGCAGTGAGTCCTATACCGGGACAGGGATTTATGGCTACACCTTC. Translation gives CASSESYTGTGIYGYTF. The chain has TRBV10-2 and TRBJ1-2; 9 bases agree with TRBD1. Germline V gene data show CDR1 as WSHSY and CDR2 as SAAADI. This CDR3 is built from 17 residues. J gave up 5 bases and V 0 bases, and 10 bases lay outside the gene matches.

This chain's CDR3 is CASSPQGSYEQYF. The CDR3 bases are TGCGCCAGCAGCCCTCAGGGTTCCTACGAGCAGTACTTC. The V call is TRBV5-1, the J call TRBJ2-7; possible D gene TRBD1, 5 bases. CDR1 SGHRS and CDR2 YFSETQ come from the germline V gene. The V and J ends lost 4 bases and 1 base respectively, with 9 bases between them. The CDR3 spans 13 residues.

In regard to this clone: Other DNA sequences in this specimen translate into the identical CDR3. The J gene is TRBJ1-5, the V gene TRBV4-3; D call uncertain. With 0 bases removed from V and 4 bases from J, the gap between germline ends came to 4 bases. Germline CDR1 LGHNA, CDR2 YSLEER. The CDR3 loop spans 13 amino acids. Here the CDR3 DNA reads TGCGCCAGCAGCCAAGATGGGAATCAGCCCCAGCATTTT. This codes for CASSQDGNQPQHF.

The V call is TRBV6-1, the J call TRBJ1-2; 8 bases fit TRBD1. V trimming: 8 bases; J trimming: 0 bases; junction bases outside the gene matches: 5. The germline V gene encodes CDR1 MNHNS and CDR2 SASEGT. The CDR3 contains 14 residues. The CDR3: CASGQGSTNYGYTF. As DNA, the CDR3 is TGTGCCAGCGGACAGGGAAGCACTAACTATGGCTACACCTTC.

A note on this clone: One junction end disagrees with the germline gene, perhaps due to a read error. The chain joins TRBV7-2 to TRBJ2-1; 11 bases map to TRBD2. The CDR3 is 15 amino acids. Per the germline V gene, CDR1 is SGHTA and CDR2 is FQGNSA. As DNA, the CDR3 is TGTGCCAGCACCTTAGCGGGAGGGCTTCGTAATGAGCAGTTCTTC. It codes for CASTLAGGLRNEQFF. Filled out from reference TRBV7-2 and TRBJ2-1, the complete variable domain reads GAGVSQSPSNKVTEKGKDVELRCDPISGHTALYWYRQSLGQGLEFLIYFQGNSAPDKSGLPSDRFSAERTGGSVSTLTIQRTQQEDSAVYLCASTLAGGLRNEQFFGPGTRLTVL.

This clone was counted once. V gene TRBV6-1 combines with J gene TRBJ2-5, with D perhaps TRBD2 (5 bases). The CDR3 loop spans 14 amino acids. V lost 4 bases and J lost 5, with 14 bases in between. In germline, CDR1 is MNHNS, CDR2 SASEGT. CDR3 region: CASSVVRTGETQYF. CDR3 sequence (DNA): TGTGCCAGCAGTGTGGTACGAACGGGGGAGACCCAGTACTTC.

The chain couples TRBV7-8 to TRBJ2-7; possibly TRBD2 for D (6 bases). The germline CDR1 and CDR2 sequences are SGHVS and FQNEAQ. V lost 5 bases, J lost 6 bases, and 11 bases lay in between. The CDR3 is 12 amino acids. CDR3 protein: CASSHGTSEQYF. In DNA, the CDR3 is TGTGCCAGCAGCCACGGGACTTCCGAGCAGTACTTC.

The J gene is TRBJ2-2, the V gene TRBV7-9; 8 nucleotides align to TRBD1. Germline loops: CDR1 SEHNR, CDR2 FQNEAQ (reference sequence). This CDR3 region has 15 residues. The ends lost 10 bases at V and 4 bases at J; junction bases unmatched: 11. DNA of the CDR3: TGTGCCACCGGCCAAAGTACAGGGGGCACCGGGGAGCTGTTTTTT. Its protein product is CATGQSTGGTGELFF.

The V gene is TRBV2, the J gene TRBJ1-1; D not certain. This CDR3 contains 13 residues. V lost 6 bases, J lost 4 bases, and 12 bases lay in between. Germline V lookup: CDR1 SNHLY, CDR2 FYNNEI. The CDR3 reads CASRGQPGTEAFF. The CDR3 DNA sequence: TGTGCCAGCAGAGGGCAACCGGGCACTGAAGCTTTCTTT.

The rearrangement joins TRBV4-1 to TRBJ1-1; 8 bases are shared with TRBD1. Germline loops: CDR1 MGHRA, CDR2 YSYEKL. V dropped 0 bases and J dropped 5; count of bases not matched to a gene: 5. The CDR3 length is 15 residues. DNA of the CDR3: TGCGCCAGCAGCCAAGAGGGGACAGGAGGAACTGAAGCTTTCTTT. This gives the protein CASSQEGTGGTEAFF.

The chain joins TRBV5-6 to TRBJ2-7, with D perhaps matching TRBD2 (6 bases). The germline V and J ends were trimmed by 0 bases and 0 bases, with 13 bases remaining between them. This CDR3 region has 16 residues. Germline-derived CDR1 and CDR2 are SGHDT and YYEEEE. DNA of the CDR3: TGTGCCAGCAGCTTGGGGGGAGGACTGTTCTCCTACGAGCAGTACTTC. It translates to CASSLGGGLFSYEQYF.

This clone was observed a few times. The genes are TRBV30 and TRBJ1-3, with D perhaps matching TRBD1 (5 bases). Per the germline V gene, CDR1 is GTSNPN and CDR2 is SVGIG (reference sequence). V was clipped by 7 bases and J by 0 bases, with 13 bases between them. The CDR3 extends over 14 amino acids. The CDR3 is CASGTSDSGNTIYF. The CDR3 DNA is TGTGCCTCCGGGACCTCCGACTCTGGAAACACCATATATTTT.